One and the same sample provided the 19 T cell receptor beta chains below, sequenced in a study of T cell clones after liver transplantation. The assay was immunoSEQ multiplex PCR, and TCRdb's table has in-frame clones only and misses some. This table has roughly 100,000 clones, around 84% appearing once. Specimen: CD4+ T cells from blood, collected around 44 months after liver transplant. The receptor source for this set is a human patient who received a liver transplant. Some T cells may arise from the graft donor.

V usage is TRBV6-1 and J usage is TRBJ2-2, with D perhaps matching TRBD2 (6 bases). The germline V gene encodes CDR1 MNHNS and CDR2 SASEGT. This CDR3 comprises 14 residues. Deletions cut 7 bases from V and 1 base from J, with 10 bases between. The CDR3 region is CASTGDRNTGELFF. CDR3 nucleotide sequence: TGTGCCAGCACGGGGGACCGGAACACCGGGGAGCTGTTTTTT.

This clone was seen only a few times. The chain carries TRBV28 and TRBJ2-7, with TRBD1 matching 9 bases. Germline values: CDR1 MDHEN, CDR2 SYDVKM. Germline trimming cut 8 bases from V and 6 bases from J; bases unmatched to any gene: 23. CDR3 length equals 18 residues. The CDR3 loop is CASGAIGQGSSLSREQYF. For the CDR3, the DNA is TGTGCCAGCGGAGCCATCGGACAGGGGAGTTCTCTTTCACGCGAGCAGTACTTC.

The V gene is TRBV7-2, the J gene TRBJ2-2; no clear D gene. V lost 1 base, J lost 5 bases, and 5 bases lay in between. The CDR3 contains 13 residues. In germline, CDR1 is SGHTA, CDR2 FQGNSA. The CDR3 DNA reads as TGTGCCAGCAGCTTAGTTAGGACCGGGGAGCTGTTTTTT. Encoded protein: CASSLVRTGELFF.

The J gene is TRBJ1-1, the V gene TRBV4-1; weak D call: TRBD1 (5 bases). Germline V gives CDR1 MGHRA, CDR2 YSYEKL. This CDR3 comprises 13 residues. Trimming removed 4 bases from V and 1 base from J, with 7 bases in between. The CDR3 DNA follows: TGCGCCAGCAGCCGCAGGGAGAACACTGAAGCTTTCTTT. Protein sequence: CASSRRENTEAFF.

V is TRBV5-1 and J is TRBJ2-1; D might be TRBD1 or TRBD2, each matching 5 bases. CDR1 SGHRS and CDR2 YFSETQ come from the germline V gene. With 0 bases removed from V and 8 bases from J, the gap between germline ends came to 15 bases. This CDR3 comprises 15 residues. The CDR3, as DNA: TGCGCCAGCAGCTTGGATGGGGGTTCTTGGGATGAGCAGTTCTTC. Translated: CASSLDGGSWDEQFF.

Only a few counts were recorded for this clone. The chain recombines TRBV5-1 with TRBJ2-5; 8 bases are a match to TRBD1. Germline CDR1 SGHRS, CDR2 YFSETQ. The J segment lost 3 bases and the V segment lost 4 bases, leaving 8 bases of the junction unmatched. The CDR3 runs to 15 residues. The CDR3 DNA is TGCGCCAGCAGCCTCATGGGACAGGACGAAGAGACCCAGTACTTC. Translating it yields CASSLMGQDEETQYF.

The chain combines TRBV9 with TRBJ1-2; D is uncertain. The CDR3 contains 13 residues. Deletions cut 0 bases from V and 4 bases from J, with 7 bases between. Per germline, CDR1 SGDLS and CDR2 YYNGEE. CDR3 nucleotides: TGTGCCAGCAGCGTAGGGGAGAGCTATGGCTACACCTTC. The encoded protein is CASSVGESYGYTF. Combining the CDR3 with reference TRBV9 and TRBJ1-2 gives the whole variable domain DSGVTQTPKHLITATGQRVTLRCSPRSGDLSVYWYQQSLDQGLQFLIQYYNGEERAKGNILERFSAQQFPDLHSELNLSSLELGDSALYFCASSVGESYGYTFGSGTRLTVV.

The chain couples TRBV4-2 to TRBJ2-6, with D uncertain. In germline, CDR1 is LGHNA, CDR2 YNFKEQ. This CDR3 is built from 16 residues. V shed 1 base and J shed 0 bases, with 7 bases lying between them. The chain's CDR3 is CASSQAGNSGANVLTF. DNA of the CDR3: TGTGCCAGCAGCCAAGCTGGGAACTCTGGGGCCAACGTCCTGACTTTC.

V usage is TRBV19 and J usage is TRBJ2-5; D unclear. Looked up from germline, CDR1 is LNHDA and CDR2 is SQIVND (reference sequence). There are 13 residues in the CDR3. The germline V and J ends were trimmed by 5 bases and 5 bases, with 12 bases remaining between them. The DNA of the CDR3 is TGTGCCAGTAGTGAACAAAACGGGGAGACCCAGTACTTC. It is translated as CASSEQNGETQYF.

This chain joins TRBV6-5 and TRBJ1-5; 9 bases are a match to TRBD1. CDR3 length: 16 amino acids. The V and J ends lost 0 bases and 4 bases, in that order; junction bases with no gene match: 4. Germline CDR1 reads MNHEY; CDR2 reads SVGAGI. This CDR3 reads CASSYSKDRGNQPQHF. CDR3 DNA: TGTGCCAGCAGTTACTCGAAAGACAGGGGGAATCAGCCCCAGCATTTT.

This chain joins TRBV9 and TRBJ2-7; a weak D match, TRBD2 (5 bases). V was shortened by 3 bases and J by 4 bases, with 11 bases between the two germline ends. CDR1 SGDLS and CDR2 YYNGEE come from the germline V gene. This CDR3 spans 13 amino acids. The CDR3 nucleotides are TGTGCCAGCAGCGCTTCAACGGGGTACGAGCAGTACTTC. Protein: CASSASTGYEQYF.

The genes are TRBV19 and TRBJ2-1; TRBD1 agrees at 11 bases. The junction had 7 bases not matched to a gene; V was cut back by 6 bases and J by 9 bases. The CDR3 contains 14 residues. CDR1 is LNHDA, CDR2 SQIVND, per germline (reference sequence). The CDR3 reads CASRRDRGSSEQFF. The CDR3 region has the DNA TGTGCCAGTAGGAGGGACAGGGGGTCAAGTGAGCAGTTCTTC.

The rearrangement joins TRBV5-5 to TRBJ2-1; unclear D gene. The V gene's germline CDR1 is SGHKS and CDR2 YYEKEE (reference sequence). V was cut by 1 base and J by 2 bases, with 10 bases left in between. CDR3 length: 15 amino acids. The CDR3 DNA reads as TGTGCCAGCAGCTTGCTAACGGAGACCTACAATGAGCAGTTCTTC. As protein: CASSLLTETYNEQFF.

This chain uses TRBV10-1 with TRBJ1-1; 10 positions agree with TRBD1. CDR3 size: 16 residues. V was clipped by 6 bases and J by 0 bases; unmatched bases: 7. Germline V gene lookup returns CDR1 WNHNN and CDR2 SYGVQD (reference sequence). This chain's CDR3 is CASRATGGGMNTEAFF. In DNA, the CDR3 is TGCGCCAGCAGAGCGACAGGGGGCGGCATGAACACTGAAGCTTTCTTT.

This chain connects TRBV19 to TRBJ1-5; TRBD1 aligns across 8 bases. This CDR3 comprises 14 residues. Germline-derived CDR1 and CDR2 are LNHDA and SQIVND (reference sequence). Trimming took 10 bases from V and 1 from J; bases not matched to a gene: 6. The CDR3 spells CATLRTGSNQPQHF. The CDR3 coding sequence is TGTGCCACCCTTAGGACAGGGAGCAATCAGCCCCAGCATTTT. Supplemented by reference TRBV19 and TRBJ1-5, the full variable domain reads DGGITQSPKYLFRKEGQNVTLSCEQNLNHDAMYWYRQDPGQGLRLIYYSQIVNDFQKGDIAEGYSVSREKKESFPLTVTSAQKNPTAFYLCATLRTGSNQPQHFGDGTRLSIL.

This chain joins TRBV10-2 and TRBJ2-7, with TRBD2 matching 10 bases. The CDR3 covers 14 residues. J was trimmed by 5 bases and V by 7 bases; bases with no gene match: 8. Per germline, CDR1 WSHSY and CDR2 SAAADI. In nucleotides, the CDR3 is TGCGCCAGCACATCAGCGGGAGGGCTTCACGAGCAGTACTTC. As protein: CASTSAGGLHEQYF.

This clone was observed a handful of times. This chain connects TRBV21-1 to TRBJ1-4; the table's D call, TRBD1, was not checked against the DNA. TRBV21-1 is a pseudogene. CDR3 length equals 17 residues. CDR3: CASSKRPCDRVGQKLFF. CDR3 sequence (DNA): TGTGCCAGCAGCAAACGCCCTTGTGACAGGGTCGGACAAAAACTGTTTTTT.

The V call is TRBV18, the J call TRBJ2-5; TRBD1 is a possible D gene (5 bases). Germline values: CDR1 KGHSH, CDR2 LQKENI. V dropped 7 bases and J dropped 3 bases, with 15 bases sitting between them. The CDR3 is made up of 14 amino acids. The CDR3 coding sequence is TGTGCCAGCTTTCGGAGCAGGGCTGAAGAGACCCAGTACTTC. Protein sequence: CASFRSRAEETQYF.

This chain uses TRBV11-2 with TRBJ2-2; 7 bases fit TRBD2. Germline CDR1 is SGHAT and CDR2 is FQNNGV. Losses at the gene ends were 4 bases for V and 7 bases for J; bases not matched to a gene: 9. The CDR3 covers 15 residues. CDR3 sequence: CASSSAGLSGGELFF. For the CDR3, the DNA is TGTGCCAGCAGCTCAGCGGGACTTTCGGGCGGGGAGCTGTTTTTT.